This T cell receptor beta chain is drawn from a study of blood T cell repertoires in COVID-19. The assay was immunoSEQ multiplex PCR, and TCRdb's table has in-frame clones only and misses some. The profile shows about 440,000 clones, around 89% of them singletons. This CDR3 region has 11 residues. The J segment lost 14 bases and the V segment lost 6 bases, leaving 4 bases of the junction unmatched. The origin of this receptor is a woman in her twenties or thirties with acute or convalescent COVID-19. The sample comprised peripheral blood. V is TRBV12-3 or TRBV12-4 and J is TRBJ1-6, with TRBD1 matching 7 bases. The CDR3 DNA reads as TGTGCCAGCAGCAGGACAGGTTCCCTCCACTTT. Protein sequence: CASSRTGSLHF.